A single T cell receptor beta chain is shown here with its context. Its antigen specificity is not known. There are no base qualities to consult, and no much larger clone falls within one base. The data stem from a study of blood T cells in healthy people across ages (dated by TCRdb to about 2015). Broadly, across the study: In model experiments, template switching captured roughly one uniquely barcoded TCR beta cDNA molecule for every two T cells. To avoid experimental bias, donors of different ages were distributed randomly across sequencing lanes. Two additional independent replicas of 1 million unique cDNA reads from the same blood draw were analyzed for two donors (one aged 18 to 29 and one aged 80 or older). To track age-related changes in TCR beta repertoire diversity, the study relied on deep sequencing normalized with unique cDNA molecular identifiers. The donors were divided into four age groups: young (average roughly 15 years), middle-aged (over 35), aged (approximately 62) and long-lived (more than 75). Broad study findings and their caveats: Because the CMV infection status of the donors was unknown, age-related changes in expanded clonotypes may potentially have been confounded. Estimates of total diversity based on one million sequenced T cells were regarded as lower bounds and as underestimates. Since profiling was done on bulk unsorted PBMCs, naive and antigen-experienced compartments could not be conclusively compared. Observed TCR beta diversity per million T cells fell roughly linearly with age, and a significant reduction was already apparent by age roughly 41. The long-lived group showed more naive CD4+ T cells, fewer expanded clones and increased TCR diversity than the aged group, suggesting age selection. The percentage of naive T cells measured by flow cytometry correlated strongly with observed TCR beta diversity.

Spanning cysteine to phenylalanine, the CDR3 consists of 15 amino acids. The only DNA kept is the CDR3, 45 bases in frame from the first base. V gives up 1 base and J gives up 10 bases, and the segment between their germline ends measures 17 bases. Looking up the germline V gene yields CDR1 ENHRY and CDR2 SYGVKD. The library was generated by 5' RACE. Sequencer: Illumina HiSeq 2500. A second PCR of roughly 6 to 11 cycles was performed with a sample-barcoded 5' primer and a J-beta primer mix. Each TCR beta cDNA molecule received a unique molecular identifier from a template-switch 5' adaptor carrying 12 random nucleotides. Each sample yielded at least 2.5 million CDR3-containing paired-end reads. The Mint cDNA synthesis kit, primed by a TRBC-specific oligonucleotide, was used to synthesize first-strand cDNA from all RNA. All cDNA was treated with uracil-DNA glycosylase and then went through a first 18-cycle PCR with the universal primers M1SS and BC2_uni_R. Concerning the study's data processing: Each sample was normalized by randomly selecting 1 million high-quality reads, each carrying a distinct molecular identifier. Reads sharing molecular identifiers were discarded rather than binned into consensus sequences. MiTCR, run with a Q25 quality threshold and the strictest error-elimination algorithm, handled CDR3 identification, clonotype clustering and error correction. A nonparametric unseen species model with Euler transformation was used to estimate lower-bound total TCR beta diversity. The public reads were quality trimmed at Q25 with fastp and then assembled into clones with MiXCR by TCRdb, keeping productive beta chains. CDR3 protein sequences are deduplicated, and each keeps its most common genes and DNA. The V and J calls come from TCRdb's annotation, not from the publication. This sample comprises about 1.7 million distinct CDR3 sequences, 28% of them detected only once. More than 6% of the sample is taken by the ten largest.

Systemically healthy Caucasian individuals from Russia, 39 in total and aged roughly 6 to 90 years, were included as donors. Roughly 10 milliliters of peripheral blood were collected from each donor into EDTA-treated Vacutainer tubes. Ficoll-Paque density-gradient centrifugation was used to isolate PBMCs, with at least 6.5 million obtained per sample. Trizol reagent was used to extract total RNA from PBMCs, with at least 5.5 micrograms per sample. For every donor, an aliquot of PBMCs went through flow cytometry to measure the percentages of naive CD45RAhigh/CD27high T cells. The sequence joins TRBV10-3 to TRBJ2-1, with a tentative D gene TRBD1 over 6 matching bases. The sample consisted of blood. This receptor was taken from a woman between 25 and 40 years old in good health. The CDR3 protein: CAISEWKQGGWEQFF. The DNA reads TGTGCCATCAGTGAGTGGAAACAGGGTGGCTGGGAGCAGTTCTTC.